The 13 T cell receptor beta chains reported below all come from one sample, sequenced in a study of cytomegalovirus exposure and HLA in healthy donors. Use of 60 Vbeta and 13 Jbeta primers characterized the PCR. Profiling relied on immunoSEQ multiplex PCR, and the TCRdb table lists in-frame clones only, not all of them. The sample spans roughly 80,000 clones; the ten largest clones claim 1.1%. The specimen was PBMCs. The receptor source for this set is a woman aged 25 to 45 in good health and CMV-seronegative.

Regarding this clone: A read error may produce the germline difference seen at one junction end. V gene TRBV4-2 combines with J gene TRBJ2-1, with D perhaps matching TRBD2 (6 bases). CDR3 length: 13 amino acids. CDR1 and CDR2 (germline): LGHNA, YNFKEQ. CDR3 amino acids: CASSPGVNNEQFF. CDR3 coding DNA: TGTGCCAGCAGCCCGGGGGTGAACAATGAGCAATTCTTC.

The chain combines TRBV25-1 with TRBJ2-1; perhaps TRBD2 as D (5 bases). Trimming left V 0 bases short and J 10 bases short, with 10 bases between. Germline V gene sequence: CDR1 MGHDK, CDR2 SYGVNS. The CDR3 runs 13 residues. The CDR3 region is CASSEYRRSEQFF. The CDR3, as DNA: TGTGCCAGCAGTGAATACAGGAGGAGCGAGCAGTTCTTC.

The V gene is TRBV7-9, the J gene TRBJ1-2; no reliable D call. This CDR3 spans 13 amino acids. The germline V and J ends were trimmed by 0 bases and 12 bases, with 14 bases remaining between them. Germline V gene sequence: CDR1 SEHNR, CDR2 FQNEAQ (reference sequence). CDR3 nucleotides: TGTGCCAGCAGCTTAGCCGGCAGACCTGGGCACACCTTC. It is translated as CASSLAGRPGHTF.

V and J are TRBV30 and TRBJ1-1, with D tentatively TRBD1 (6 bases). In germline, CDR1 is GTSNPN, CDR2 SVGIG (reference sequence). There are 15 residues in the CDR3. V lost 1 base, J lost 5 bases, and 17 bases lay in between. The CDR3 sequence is CAWSGQTGSRTEAFF. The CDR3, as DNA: TGTGCCTGGAGTGGACAGACAGGTTCTAGAACTGAAGCTTTCTTT. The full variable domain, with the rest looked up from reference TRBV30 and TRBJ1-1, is SQTIHQWPATLVQPVGSPLSLECTVEGTSNPNLYWYRQAAGRGLQLLFYSVGIGQISSEVPQNLSASRPQDRQFILSSKKLLLSDSGFYLCAWSGQTGSRTEAFFGQGTRLTVV.

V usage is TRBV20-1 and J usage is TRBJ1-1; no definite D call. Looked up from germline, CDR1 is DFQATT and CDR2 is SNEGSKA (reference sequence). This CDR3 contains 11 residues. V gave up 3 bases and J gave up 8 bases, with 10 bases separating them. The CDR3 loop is CSASRGDEAFF. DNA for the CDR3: TGCAGTGCTAGTCGCGGAGACGAAGCTTTCTTT.

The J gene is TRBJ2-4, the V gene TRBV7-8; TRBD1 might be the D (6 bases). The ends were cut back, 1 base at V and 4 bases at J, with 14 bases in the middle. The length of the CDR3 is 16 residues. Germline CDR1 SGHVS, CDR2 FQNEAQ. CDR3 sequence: CASSLGGSGQKNIQYF. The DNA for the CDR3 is TGTGCCAGCAGCTTAGGGGGCAGCGGACAGAAAAACATTCAGTACTTC.

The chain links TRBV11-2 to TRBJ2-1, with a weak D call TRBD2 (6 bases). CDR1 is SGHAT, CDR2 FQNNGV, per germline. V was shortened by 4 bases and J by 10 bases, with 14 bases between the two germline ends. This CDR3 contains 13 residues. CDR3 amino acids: CASSYDGGGEQFF. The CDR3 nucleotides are TGTGCCAGCAGCTACGACGGTGGAGGGGAGCAGTTCTTC.

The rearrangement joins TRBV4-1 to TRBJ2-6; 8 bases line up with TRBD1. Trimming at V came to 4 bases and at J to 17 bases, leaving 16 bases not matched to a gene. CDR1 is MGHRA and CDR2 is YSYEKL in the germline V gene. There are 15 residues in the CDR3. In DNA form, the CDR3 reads TGCGCCAGCAGCCTAATAGAGACAGGGGCGGTCCGAATGACTTTC. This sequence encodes CASSLIETGAVRMTF.

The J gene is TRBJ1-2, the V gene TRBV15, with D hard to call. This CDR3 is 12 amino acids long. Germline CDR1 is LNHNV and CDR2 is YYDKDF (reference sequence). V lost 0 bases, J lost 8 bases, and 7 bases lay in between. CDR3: CATSRDLEGYTF. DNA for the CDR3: TGTGCCACCAGCAGAGATTTGGAGGGCTACACCTTC.

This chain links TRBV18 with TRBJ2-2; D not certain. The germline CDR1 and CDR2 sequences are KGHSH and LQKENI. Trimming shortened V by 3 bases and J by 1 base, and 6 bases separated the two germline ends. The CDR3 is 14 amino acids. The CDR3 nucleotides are TGTGCCAGCTCACCTCGGGTGAACACCGGGGAGCTGTTTTTT. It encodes CASSPRVNTGELFF.

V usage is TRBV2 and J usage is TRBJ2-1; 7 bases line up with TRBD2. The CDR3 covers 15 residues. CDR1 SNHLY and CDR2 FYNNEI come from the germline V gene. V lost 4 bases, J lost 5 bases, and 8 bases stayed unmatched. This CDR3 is CASSARLARDNEQFF. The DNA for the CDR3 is TGTGCCAGCAGTGCTCGACTAGCTCGCGACAATGAGCAGTTCTTC.

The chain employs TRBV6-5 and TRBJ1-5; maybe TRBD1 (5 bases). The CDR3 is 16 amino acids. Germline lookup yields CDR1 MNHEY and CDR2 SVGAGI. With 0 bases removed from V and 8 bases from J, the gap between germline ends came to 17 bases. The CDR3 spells CASSYSSKDTSKPQHF. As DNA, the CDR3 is TGTGCCAGCAGTTACTCCTCGAAGGACACCTCGAAGCCCCAGCATTTT.

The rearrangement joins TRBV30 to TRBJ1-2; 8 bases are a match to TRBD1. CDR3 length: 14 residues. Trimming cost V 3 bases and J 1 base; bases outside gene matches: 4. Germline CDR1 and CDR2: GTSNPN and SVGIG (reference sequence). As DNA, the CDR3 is TGTGCCTGGAGGAGACAGGGGAATAACTATGGCTACACCTTC. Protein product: CAWRRQGNNYGYTF.